This note documents a single T cell receptor (beta chain) sequence. Its specific antigen is unknown. Per-base qualities were not stored, and no clone one base away is much larger. This sample is drawn from a study of shared clonotypes between healthy human individuals (dated by TCRdb to 2018 to 2021). Describing the broader study: Two women and three men aged 18 to 49 years were included in the cohort. Different laboratories and diverse techniques were used to prepare libraries and sequence TCR repertoires, to increase sequencing depth and limit assay-specific biases. To estimate repertoire size and how much clonotypes are shared between individuals, the study performed deep sequencing of blood TCR repertoires from a few healthy adults. Per donor, three plates each were used for CD4 naive and CD4 memory, two for CD8 naive, and one for CD8 memory. Per donor, leukapheresis produced somewhere between about 0.94 and 9.5 billion PBMCs.

Using the deep immunoSEQ assay, TCR CDR3 regions were amplified from genomic DNA by multiplex PCR. Extracted genomic DNA from each cell subset was spread evenly across all wells of several immunoSEQ 96-well plates, with each plate serving as a replicate. For sorted subsets, roughly 190 ng of genomic DNA, equivalent to 30,000 or so T cell genomes, went into each replicate PCR. Purified libraries were measured with a Qubit 3.0 fluorometer, size-checked on a Bioanalyzer 2100, and measured again with the KAPA Library Quantification kit. Every immunoSEQ 96-well plate was sequenced on a dedicated single-read 150-cycle Illumina NextSeq 550 flow cell. Concerning the study's data processing: Because only junctional sequences without quality scores were contained in the immunoSEQ output, filtering matching that applied to full-length reads could not be performed. Sequences were annotated with PyIR, a Python wrapper for IgBLAST v1.9, using IMGT germline references to assign V/J genes and CDR3. Reads with weak V/J assignments (E-value above 1e-6), missing CDR3, stop codons, out-of-frame junctions, or ambiguous translated residues were removed. V3J clonotypes were defined by identical inferred V gene, J gene, and CDR3 amino acid sequence. Percentage overlap between repertoires was calculated by dividing the number of shared unique clonotypes by the size of the smaller repertoire. Richness of each repertoire was evaluated using RTK rarefaction, the Chao1 estimator, and Recon v2.1 estimates of unobserved clonotypes. Generation probabilities were computed with OLGA for all TCRbeta clonotypes obtained by the gDNA method from several donors. TCRdb limited this immuneACCESS table to in-frame rearrangements with V and J called. A share of clones is missing; checked studies link under half to unresolved V genes, and the rest is unexplained. V, J and clone size are taken as reported in that table, and D and trimming were inferred from the DNA itself. This sample has 1 million to 1.3 million clones in its table, and around 78% of those were observed once. The ten largest clones add up to 0.5% to 0.65% of the sample.

The donors were healthy, HIV-negative adults who had no recently reported acute infections or vaccinations. All donors were Caucasian adults living in Nashville, Tennessee, USA. Magnetic negative selection was used to enrich CD4+ T cells, after which naive cells were positively selected on CD45RA and the negative fraction became the memory subset. Blood was obtained by leukapheresis, after which PBMCs were separated by Ficoll-Histopaque density gradient centrifugation and cryopreserved in liquid nitrogen vapor phase. Analytical flow cytometry was used to check the purity and quantity of every magnetically sorted T cell population. Each sorted fraction had its genomic DNA isolated and then quantified by UV absorbance on a Nanodrop 2000c. Beyond this particular receptor, the publication reports: About 5% of naive CD4, 3.5% of naive CD8, 2.3% of memory CD4, and around 0.42% of memory CD8 clonotypes were shared across a handful of donors. Pairwise subsampling indicated that sequencing depth was expected to affect the degree of clonotype sharing among donors. Incomplete sequencing was indicated by rarefaction of sorted-subset datasets, despite the large sequencing depth. Sampling was restricted to blood, and TCR repertoires in tissues likely differ from the TCR repertoires found in blood. The genetic and exposure-history diversity represented was limited by the small number of donors. Larger estimated clonotype richness was generally found for naive subsets than for memory subsets. Higher generation probabilities were observed for clonotypes shared by all four sorted-subset donors than for non-shared clonotypes.

The sequence was collected from a man aged 18 to 30 in good health. Some clones in this sample may be carry-over from other donors' samples. The sequenced sample was memory CD4+ T cells from PBMCs. Interpreted using the paper, the cell subset or site label stands for: CD45RA-negative fraction.

DNA sequence: TGTGCCAGCAACCCCGGGCCGTTGATGAACACTGAAGCTTTCTTT. This gives the protein CASNPGPLMNTEAFF. The chain is assembled from TRBV9 and TRBJ1-1; the D gene lacks a confident call. The CDR1 and CDR2 encoded by the germline V gene are SGDLS and YYNGEE. A distance of 15 bases separates the germline ends of V and J, which lose 6 bases and 0 bases respectively. The CDR3 contains 15 residues, cysteine and phenylalanine counted. The sequence is cut down to CDR3 DNA, 45 bases in frame from base 1. The CDR3, completed at both ends by the reference TRBV9 and TRBJ1-1 genes, gives the full variable domain DSGVTQTPKHLITATGQRVTLRCSPRSGDLSVYWYQQSLDQGLQFLIQYYNGEERAKGNILERFSAQQFPDLHSELNLSSLELGDSALYFCASNPGPLMNTEAFFGQGTRLTVV.